This T cell receptor (beta chain) was retrieved from a study of cytomegalovirus exposure and HLA in healthy donors. V lost 1 base and J lost 2; bases outside the gene matches: 4. The CDR3 covers 16 residues. Germline V gene sequence: CDR1 LGHNA, CDR2 YSLEER. The PCR contained 60 Vbeta and 13 Jbeta primers. Only in-frame clones appear in the TCRdb table, and some are missing; sequencing was by immunoSEQ multiplex PCR. The data contain about 130,000 clones, 83% of them seen just once; the ten biggest clones take up around 3.5%. The rearrangement joins TRBV4-3 to TRBJ2-3; 9 nucleotides align to TRBD2. What was sequenced was PBMCs. The sequence came from a woman aged 40 to 50 in good health and CMV-seropositive. As DNA, the CDR3 is TGCGCCAGCAGCCAAGTCGCGGGAGGGCTCACAGATACGCAGTATTTT. This gives the protein CASSQVAGGLTDTQYF.